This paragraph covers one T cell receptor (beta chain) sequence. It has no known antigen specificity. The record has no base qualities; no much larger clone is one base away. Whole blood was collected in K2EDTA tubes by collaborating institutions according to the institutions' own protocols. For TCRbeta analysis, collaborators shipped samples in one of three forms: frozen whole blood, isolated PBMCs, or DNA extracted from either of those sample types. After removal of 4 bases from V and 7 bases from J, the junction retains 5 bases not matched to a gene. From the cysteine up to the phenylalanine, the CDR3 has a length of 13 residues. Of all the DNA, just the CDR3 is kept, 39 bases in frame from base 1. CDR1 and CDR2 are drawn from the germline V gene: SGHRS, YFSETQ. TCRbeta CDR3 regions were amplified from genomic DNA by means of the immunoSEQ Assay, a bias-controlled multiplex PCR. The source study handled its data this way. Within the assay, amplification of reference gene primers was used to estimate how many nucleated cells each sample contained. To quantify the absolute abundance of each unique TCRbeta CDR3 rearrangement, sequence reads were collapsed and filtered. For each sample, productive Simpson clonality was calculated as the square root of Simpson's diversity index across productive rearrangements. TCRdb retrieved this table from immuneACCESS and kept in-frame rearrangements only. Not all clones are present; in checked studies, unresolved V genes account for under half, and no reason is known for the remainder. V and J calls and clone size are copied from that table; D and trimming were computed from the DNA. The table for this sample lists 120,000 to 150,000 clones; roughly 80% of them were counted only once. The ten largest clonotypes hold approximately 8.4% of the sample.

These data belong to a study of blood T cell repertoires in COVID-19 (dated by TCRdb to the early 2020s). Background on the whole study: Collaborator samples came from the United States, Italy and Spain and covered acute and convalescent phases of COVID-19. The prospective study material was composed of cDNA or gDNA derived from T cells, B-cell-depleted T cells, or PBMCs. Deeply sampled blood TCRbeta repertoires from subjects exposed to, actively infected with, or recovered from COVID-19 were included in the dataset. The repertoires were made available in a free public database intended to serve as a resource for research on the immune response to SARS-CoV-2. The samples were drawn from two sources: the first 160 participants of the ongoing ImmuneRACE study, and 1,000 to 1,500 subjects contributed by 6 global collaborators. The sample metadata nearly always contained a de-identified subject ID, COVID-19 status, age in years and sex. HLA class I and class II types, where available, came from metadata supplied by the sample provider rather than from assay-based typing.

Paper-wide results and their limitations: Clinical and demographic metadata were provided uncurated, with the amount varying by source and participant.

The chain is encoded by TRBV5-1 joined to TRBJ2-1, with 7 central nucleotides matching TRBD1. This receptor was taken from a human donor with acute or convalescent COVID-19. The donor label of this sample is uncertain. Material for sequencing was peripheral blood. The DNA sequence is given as TGCGCCAGCAGCCCGACAGGGTTTAATGAGCAGTTCTTC. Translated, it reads CASSPTGFNEQFF.